The rows below give T cell receptor beta chains drawn from one sample of a study of OX40 agonist ivuxolimab in advanced cancers. Some clones are missing from TCRdb's copy, which holds only in-frame ones; the method was immunoSEQ multiplex PCR. Of about 80,000 clones in the sample, approximately 94% were seen once. The sample here was CD4+ or CD8+ T cells sorted from blood, taken in a trial of the OX40 agonist ivuxolimab. The receptors originated from an adult with an advanced solid tumor such as melanoma, head and neck, liver or kidney cancer. The conserved cysteine and the conserved F or W are not part of the CDR3 here. The order of the fields is J gene, V gene, CDR3 protein.

TRBJ2-2 TRBV30 AWSVSGTGELF
TRBJ2-3 TRBV7-9 ASSRPISTDTQY
TRBJ1-3 TRBV19 ASTQGRFSGNTIY
TRBJ2-7 TRBV28 ASSFGAAVEQY
TRBJ1-2 TRBV6-5 ASAQDSNYGYT
TRBJ1-1 TRBV6-6 ASLKGRNTEAF
TRBJ1-2 TRBV28 ASSLESFPRRDYGYT
TRBJ2-7 TRBV6-5 ASSPGTGSWY
TRBJ2-7 TRBV11-3 ASSSTAESRY
TRBJ2-7 TRBV7-2 ASSQAPPAGGLSYEQY
TRBJ1-5 TRBV6-5 ASSNLGNQPQH
TRBJ1-1 TRBV2 ASHDAEAF
TRBJ1-1 TRBV6-5 ASSPTRGRATEAF
TRBJ1-2 TRBV19 ATTREGVNYGYT
TRBJ2-4 TRBV19 ASSIVAEIAKNIQY
TRBJ1-5 TRBV7-9 ASSFGGGQPQH
TRBJ2-7 TRBV19 ASSLQFGTGTTYEQY
TRBJ2-7 TRBV11-3 ASSSPREPDEQY
TRBJ2-7 TRBV7-2 ASSLGGSGNYEQY